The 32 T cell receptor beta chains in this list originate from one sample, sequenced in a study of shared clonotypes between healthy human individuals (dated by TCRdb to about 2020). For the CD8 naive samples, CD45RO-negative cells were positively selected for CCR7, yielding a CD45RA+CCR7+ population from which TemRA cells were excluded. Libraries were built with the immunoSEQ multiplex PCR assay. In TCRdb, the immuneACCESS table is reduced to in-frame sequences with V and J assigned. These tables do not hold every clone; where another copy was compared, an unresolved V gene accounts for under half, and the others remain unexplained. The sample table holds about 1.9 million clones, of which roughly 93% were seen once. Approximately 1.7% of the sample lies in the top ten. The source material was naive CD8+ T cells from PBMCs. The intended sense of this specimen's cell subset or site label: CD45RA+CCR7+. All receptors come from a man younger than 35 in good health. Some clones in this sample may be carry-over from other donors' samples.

Written as DNA, the CDR3 is TGTGCCATAGCACCGAACACCGAAGTGCCCTACGAGCAGTACTTC. It yields the protein CAIAPNTEVPYEQYF. This chain links TRBV10-3 with TRBJ2-7; no clear D. CDR1 and CDR2 (germline): ENHRY, SYGVKD. CDR3 length: 15 residues. V lost 9 bases and J 2 bases, leaving 20 bases between the germline ends.

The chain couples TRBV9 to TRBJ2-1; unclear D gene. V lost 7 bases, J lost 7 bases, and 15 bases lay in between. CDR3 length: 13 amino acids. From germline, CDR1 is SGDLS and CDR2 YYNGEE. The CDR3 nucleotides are TGTGCCAGCCAGCCAGGAGTGGGAAATGAGCAGTTCTTC. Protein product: CASQPGVGNEQFF.

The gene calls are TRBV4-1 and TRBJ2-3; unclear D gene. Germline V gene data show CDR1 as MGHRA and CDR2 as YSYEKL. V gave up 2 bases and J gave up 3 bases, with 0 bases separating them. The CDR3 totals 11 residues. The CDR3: CASSQTDTQYF. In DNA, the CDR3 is TGCGCCAGCAGCCAAACAGATACGCAGTATTTT.

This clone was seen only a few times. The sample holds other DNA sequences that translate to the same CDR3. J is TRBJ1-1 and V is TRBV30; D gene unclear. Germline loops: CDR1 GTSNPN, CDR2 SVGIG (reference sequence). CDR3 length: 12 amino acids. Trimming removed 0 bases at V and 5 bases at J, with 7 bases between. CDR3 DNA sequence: TGTGCCTGGAGTGTGGGTCGGACTGAAGCTTTCTTT. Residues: CAWSVGRTEAFF.

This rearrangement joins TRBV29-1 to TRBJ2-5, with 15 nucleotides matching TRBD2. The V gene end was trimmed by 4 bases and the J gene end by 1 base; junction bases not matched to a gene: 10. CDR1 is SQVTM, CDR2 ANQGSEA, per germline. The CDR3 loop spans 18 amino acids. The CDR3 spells CSVVGRTSGRGFQETQYF. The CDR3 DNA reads TGCAGCGTTGTAGGGCGGACTAGCGGGAGGGGATTCCAAGAGACCCAGTACTTC. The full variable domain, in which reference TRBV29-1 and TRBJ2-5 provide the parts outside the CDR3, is SAVISQKPSRDICQRGTSLTIQCQVDSQVTMMFWYRQQPGQSLTLIATANQGSEATYESGFVIDKFPISRPNLTFSTLTVSNMSPEDSSIYLCSVVGRTSGRGFQETQYFGPGTRLLVL.

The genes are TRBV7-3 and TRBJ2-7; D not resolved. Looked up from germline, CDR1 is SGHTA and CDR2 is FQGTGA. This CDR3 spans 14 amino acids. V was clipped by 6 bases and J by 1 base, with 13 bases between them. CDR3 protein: CASSYSGPSYEQYF. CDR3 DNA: TGTGCCAGCAGTTACTCCGGACCGTCCTACGAGCAGTACTTC.

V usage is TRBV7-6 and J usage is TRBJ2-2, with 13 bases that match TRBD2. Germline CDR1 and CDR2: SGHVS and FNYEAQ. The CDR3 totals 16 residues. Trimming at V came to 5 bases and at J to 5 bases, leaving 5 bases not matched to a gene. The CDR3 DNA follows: TGTGCCAGCAGCCAGGGACTAGCGGGACTTACCGGGGAGCTGTTTTTT. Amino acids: CASSQGLAGLTGELFF.

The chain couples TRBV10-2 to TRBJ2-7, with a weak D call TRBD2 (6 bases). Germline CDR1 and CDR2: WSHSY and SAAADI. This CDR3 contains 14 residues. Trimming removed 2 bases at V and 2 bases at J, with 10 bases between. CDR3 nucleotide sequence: TGCGCCAGCAGTGAGGTAGCGGCGACCTACGAGCAGTACTTC. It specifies CASSEVAATYEQYF.

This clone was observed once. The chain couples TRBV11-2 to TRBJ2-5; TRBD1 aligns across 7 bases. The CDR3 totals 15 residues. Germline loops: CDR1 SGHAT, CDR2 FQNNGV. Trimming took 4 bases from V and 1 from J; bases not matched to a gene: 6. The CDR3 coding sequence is TGTGCCAGCAGCTCCAAGGGGGACAGCCAAGAGACCCAGTACTTC. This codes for CASSSKGDSQETQYF. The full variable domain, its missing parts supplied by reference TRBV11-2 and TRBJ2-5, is EAGVAQSPRYKIIEKRQSVAFWCNPISGHATLYWYQQILGQGPKLLIQFQNNGVVDDSQLPKDRFSAERLKGVDSTLKIQPAKLEDSAVYLCASSSKGDSQETQYFGPGTRLLVL.

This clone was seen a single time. CDR3 nucleotide sequence: TGTGCCAGCAGCTATTACCTTAGGGAGACCCAGTACTTC. It specifies CASSYYLRETQYF. The rearrangement links TRBV7-2 to TRBJ2-5; D is unclear. Germline V lookup: CDR1 SGHTA, CDR2 FQGNSA. This CDR3 has 13 residues. V lost 4 bases and J lost 5, with 11 bases in between.

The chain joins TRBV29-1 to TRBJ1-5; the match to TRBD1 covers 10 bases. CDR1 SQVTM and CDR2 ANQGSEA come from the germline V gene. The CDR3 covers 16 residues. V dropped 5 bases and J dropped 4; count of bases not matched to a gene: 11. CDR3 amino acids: CSVLLGTGEKNQPQHF. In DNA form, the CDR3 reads TGCAGCGTTCTTCTGGGGACAGGGGAAAAAAATCAGCCCCAGCATTTT.

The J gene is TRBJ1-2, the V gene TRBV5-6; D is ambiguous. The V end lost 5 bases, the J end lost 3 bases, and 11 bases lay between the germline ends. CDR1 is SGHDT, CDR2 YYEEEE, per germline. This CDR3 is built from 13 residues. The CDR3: CASRRGLDYGYTF. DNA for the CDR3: TGTGCCAGCAGGAGAGGCCTAGACTATGGCTACACCTTC.

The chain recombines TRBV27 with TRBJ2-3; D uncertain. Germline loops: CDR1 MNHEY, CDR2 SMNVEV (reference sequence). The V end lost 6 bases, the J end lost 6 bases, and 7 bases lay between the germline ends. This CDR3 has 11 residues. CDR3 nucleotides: TGTGCCAGCAGCCGGGCGGATACGCAGTATTTT. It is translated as CASSRADTQYF.

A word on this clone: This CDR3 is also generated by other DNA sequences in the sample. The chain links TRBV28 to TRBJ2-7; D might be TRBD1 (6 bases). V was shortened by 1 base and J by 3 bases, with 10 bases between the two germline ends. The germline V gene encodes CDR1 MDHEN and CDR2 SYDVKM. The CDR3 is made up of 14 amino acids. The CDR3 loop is CASSLSGRGYEQYF. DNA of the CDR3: TGTGCCAGCAGTTTATCGGGCAGGGGCTACGAGCAGTACTTC.

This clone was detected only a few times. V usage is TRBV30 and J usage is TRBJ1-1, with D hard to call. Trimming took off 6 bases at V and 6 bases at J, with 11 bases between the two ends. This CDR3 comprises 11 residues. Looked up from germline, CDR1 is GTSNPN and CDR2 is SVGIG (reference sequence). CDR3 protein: CACGVEPEAFF. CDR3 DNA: TGTGCCTGCGGGGTGGAGCCTGAAGCTTTCTTT.

The CDR3 region has the DNA TGTGCCAGTAGGCGAATTCAGCGACAGGGAGGTTTTGATTATGGCTACACCTTC. It specifies CASRRIQRQGGFDYGYTF. The chain has TRBV28 and TRBJ1-2, with 7 nucleotides matching TRBD1. Germline V CDR1 and CDR2: MDHEN, SYDVKM. This CDR3 is 18 amino acids long. J was trimmed by 5 bases and V by 9 bases; bases with no gene match: 24.

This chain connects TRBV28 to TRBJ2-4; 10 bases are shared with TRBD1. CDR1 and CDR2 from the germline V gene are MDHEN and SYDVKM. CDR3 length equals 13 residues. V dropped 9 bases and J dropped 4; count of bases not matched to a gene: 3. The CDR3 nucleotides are TGTGCCAGGGAGGACAGGGGGAAAAACATTCAGTACTTC. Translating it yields CAREDRGKNIQYF.

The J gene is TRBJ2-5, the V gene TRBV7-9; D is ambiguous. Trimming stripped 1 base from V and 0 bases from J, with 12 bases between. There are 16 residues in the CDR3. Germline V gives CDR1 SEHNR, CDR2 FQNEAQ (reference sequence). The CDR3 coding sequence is TGTGCCAGCAGCTTAGATTGGGCAGAATACCAAGAGACCCAGTACTTC. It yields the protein CASSLDWAEYQETQYF.

CDR3 sequence (DNA): TGTGCCAGCAGTCACCCAGCGGGAGGGACCTACGAGCAGTACTTC. This sequence encodes CASSHPAGGTYEQYF. The rearrangement uses TRBV27 and TRBJ2-7; 10 nucleotides align to TRBD2. V shed 5 bases, J shed 2 bases, and the junction held 6 bases outside the gene matches. The CDR3 has 15 residues. Germline V gene data show CDR1 as MNHEY and CDR2 as SMNVEV (reference sequence).

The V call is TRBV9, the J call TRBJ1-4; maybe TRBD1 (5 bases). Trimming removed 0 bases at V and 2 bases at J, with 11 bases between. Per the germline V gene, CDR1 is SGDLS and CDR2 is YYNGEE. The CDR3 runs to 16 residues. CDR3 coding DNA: TGTGCCAGCAGCGTAGGCGGAAGGGGCACTAATGAAAAACTGTTTTTT. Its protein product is CASSVGGRGTNEKLFF.

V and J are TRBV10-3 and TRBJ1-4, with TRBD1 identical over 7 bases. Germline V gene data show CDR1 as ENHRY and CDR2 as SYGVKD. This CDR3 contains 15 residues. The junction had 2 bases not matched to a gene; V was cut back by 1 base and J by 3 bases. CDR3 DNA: TGTGCCATCAGTGAGTTCGGGACAGCTAATGAAAAACTGTTTTTT. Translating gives CAISEFGTANEKLFF.

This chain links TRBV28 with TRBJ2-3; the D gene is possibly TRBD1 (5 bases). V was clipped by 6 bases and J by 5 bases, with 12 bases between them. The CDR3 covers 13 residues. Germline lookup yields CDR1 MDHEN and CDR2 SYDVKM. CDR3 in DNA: TGTGCCAGCAGCCAGGGTCTGGGAGATACGCAGTATTTT. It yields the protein CASSQGLGDTQYF.

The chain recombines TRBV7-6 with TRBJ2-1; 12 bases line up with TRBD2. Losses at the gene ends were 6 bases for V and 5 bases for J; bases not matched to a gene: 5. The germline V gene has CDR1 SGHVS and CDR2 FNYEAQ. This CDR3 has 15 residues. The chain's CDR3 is CASRRLAGANNEQFF. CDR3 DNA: TGTGCCAGCAGGAGACTAGCGGGAGCCAACAATGAGCAGTTCTTC.

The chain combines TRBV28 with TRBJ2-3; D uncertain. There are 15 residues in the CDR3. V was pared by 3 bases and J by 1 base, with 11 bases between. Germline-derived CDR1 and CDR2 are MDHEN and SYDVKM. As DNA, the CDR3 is TGTGCCAGCAGTTTTCCCCAGACGGGCACAGATACGCAGTATTTT. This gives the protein CASSFPQTGTDTQYF. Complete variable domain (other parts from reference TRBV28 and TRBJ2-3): DVKVTQSSRYLVKRTGEKVFLECVQDMDHENMFWYRQDPGLGLRLIYFSYDVKMKEKGDIPEGYSVSREKKERFSLILESASTNQTSMYLCASSFPQTGTDTQYFGPGTRLTVL.

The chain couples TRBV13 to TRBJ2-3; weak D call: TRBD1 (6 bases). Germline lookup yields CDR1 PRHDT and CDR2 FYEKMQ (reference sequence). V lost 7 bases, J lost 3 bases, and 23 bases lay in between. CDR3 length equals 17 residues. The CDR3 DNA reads TGTGCCAGCACGCTCAACCCGGGACAATCCCCGACAGATACGCAGTATTTT. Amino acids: CASTLNPGQSPTDTQYF.

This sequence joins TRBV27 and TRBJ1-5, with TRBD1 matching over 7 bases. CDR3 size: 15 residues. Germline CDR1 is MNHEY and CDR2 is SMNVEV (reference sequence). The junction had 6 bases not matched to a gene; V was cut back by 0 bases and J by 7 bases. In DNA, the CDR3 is TGTGCCAGCAGTTTATCAGGGGGCGCGTTCCAGCCCCAGCATTTT. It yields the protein CASSLSGGAFQPQHF.

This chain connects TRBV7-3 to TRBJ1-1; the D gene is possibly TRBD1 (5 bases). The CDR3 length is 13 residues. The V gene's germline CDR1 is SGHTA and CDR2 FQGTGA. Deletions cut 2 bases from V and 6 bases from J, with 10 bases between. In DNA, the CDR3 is TGTGCCAGCAGCTTAGACGGGGGACCTGAAGCTTTCTTT. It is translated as CASSLDGGPEAFF.

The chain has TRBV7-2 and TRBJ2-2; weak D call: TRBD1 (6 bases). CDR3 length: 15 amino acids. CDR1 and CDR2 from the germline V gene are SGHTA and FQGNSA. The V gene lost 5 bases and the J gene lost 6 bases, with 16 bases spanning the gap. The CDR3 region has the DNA TGTGCCAGCAGCATCTACGATAACAGGGCCGGGGAGCTGTTTTTT. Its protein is CASSIYDNRAGELFF.

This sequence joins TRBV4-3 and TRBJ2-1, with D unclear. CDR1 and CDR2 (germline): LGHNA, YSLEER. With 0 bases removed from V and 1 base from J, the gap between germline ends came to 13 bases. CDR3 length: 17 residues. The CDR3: CASSQDPPSLSYNEQFF. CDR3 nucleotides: TGCGCCAGCAGCCAAGATCCCCCCAGCCTGTCCTACAATGAGCAGTTCTTC.

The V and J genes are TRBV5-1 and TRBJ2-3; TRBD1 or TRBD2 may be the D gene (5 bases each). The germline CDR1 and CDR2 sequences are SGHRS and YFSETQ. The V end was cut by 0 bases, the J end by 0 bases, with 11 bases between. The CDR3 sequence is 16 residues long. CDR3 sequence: CASSLGDVTSTDTQYF. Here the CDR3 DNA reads TGCGCCAGCAGCTTGGGGGACGTTACTAGCACAGATACGCAGTATTTT.

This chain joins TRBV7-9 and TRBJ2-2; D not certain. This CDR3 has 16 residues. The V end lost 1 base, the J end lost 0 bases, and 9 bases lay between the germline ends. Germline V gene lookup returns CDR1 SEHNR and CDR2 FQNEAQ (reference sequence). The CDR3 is CASSLGGGPNTGELFF. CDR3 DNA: TGTGCCAGCAGCTTAGGAGGCGGCCCGAACACCGGGGAGCTGTTTTTT.

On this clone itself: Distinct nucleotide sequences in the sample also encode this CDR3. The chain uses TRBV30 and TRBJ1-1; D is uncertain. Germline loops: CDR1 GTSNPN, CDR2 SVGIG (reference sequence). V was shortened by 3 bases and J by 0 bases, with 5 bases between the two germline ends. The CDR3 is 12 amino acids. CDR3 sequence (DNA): TGTGCCTGGAGCCTCATGAACACTGAAGCTTTCTTT. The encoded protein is CAWSLMNTEAFF.